This TCR beta chain was sequenced for a study of post-analysis software for immune sequencing data. Study information: Disease trajectories encompassed relapsing-remitting, secondary progressive and progressive-relapsing multiple sclerosis. Study-level findings and limits: Five or six TRBV segments were significantly more frequent in patients than in controls. TRBV5-6, TRBV5-1 and TRBV20-1 were among these segments. Significantly lower normalized Chao1 diversity was found in patients with multiple sclerosis relative to controls.

CDR1 is MNHNS and CDR2 is SASEGT in the germline V gene. This CDR3 has 12 residues. The V gene lost 3 bases and the J gene lost 1 base, with 3 bases spanning the gap. TCR beta libraries were prepared from cDNA with unique molecular identifiers. T cells numbering 1 to 10 million yielded 450,000 to 500,000 cDNA molecules. TCRdb used MiXCR to reprocess the PCR reads, holding one entry per CDR3 protein. The sample has approximately 460,000 distinct CDR3 sequences, roughly 45% seen once. This clonotype has more than one count but fewer than ten. Its antigen remains unknown. This chain connects TRBV6-1 to TRBJ1-1, with D unresolved. Sequenced: blood. The receptor was isolated from a girl aged 10-17 years with multiple sclerosis. The chain's CDR3 is CASSEGNTEAFF. The DNA of the CDR3 is TGTGCCAGCAGTGAGGGGAACACTGAAGCTTTCTTT.